One and the same sample provided the 6 T cell receptor beta chains below, sequenced in a study of cytomegalovirus exposure and HLA in healthy donors. Primers: 60 Vbeta forward and 13 Jbeta reverse. Method: immunoSEQ multiplex PCR; TCRdb's copy keeps in-frame clones and lacks some. The repertoire holds some 140,000 clones, about four fifths seen once, with 1.2% to 1.5% in the top ten. The sample consisted of PBMCs. Receptor source: a woman aged 40 to 49 in good health and CMV-seronegative.

V usage is TRBV28 and J usage is TRBJ1-2; TRBD1 is a possible D gene (5 bases). CDR3 length equals 16 residues. Trimming pared 5 bases from V and 1 base from J, leaving 17 bases between. Germline lookup yields CDR1 MDHEN and CDR2 SYDVKM. The CDR3 DNA is TGTGCCAGCAGTATCATCACCGGGGGATTTAACTATGGCTACACCTTC. It codes for CASSIITGGFNYGYTF.

The chain joins TRBV10-2 to TRBJ2-3; D is undetermined. CDR1 is WSHSY, CDR2 SAAADI, per germline. V dropped 5 bases and J dropped 4 bases, with 19 bases sitting between them. The length of the CDR3 is 16 residues. This CDR3 is CASSLPRRSSADTQYF. Written as DNA, the CDR3 is TGCGCCAGCAGTCTCCCCCGCCGATCGTCGGCAGATACGCAGTATTTT.

The chain uses TRBV7-8 and TRBJ1-6, with 7 nucleotides matching TRBD1. Germline CDR1 SGHVS, CDR2 FQNEAQ. This CDR3 region has 14 residues. V was pared by 5 bases and J by 14 bases, with 12 bases of the junction left unmatched. CDR3 DNA: TGTGCCAGCAGCCGACAGGGTCAGAAGGACACCCTCCACTTT. This gives the protein CASSRQGQKDTLHF. Together with reference TRBV7-8 and TRBJ1-6, the CDR3 gives the full variable domain: GAGVSQSPRYKVAKRGQDVALRCDPISGHVSLFWYQQALGQGPEFLTYFQNEAQLDKSGLPSDRFFAERPEGSVSTLKIQRTQQEDSAVYLCASSRQGQKDTLHFGNGTRLTVT.

This clone was picked up one time. The chain has TRBV27 and TRBJ1-2; perhaps TRBD1 as D (6 bases). V lost 3 bases and J 5 bases, leaving 13 bases between the germline ends. This CDR3 contains 14 residues. Germline V gives CDR1 MNHEY, CDR2 SMNVEV (reference sequence). In nucleotides, the CDR3 is TGTGCCAGCAGTTTTTCGGGGGGCCGGTATGGCTACACCTTC. Residues: CASSFSGGRYGYTF.

The rearrangement uses TRBV10-3 and TRBJ1-5; no definite D call. CDR3 size: 15 residues. The V gene lost 6 bases and the J gene lost 0 bases, with 12 bases spanning the gap. Germline assignment: CDR1 ENHRY and CDR2 SYGVKD. This CDR3 reads CAIRDGGDSNQPQHF. DNA for the CDR3: TGTGCCATCAGGGACGGAGGCGATAGCAATCAGCCCCAGCATTTT.

V usage is TRBV10-1 and J usage is TRBJ2-5, with D maybe TRBD2 (6 bases). In germline, CDR1 is WNHNN, CDR2 SYGVQD (reference sequence). The CDR3 sequence is 15 residues long. V was cut by 4 bases and J by 9 bases, with 21 bases left in between. This CDR3 reads CASSAGLRPVESQYF. In DNA, the CDR3 is TGCGCCAGCAGTGCGGGACTGAGACCTGTGGAGTCCCAGTACTTC.